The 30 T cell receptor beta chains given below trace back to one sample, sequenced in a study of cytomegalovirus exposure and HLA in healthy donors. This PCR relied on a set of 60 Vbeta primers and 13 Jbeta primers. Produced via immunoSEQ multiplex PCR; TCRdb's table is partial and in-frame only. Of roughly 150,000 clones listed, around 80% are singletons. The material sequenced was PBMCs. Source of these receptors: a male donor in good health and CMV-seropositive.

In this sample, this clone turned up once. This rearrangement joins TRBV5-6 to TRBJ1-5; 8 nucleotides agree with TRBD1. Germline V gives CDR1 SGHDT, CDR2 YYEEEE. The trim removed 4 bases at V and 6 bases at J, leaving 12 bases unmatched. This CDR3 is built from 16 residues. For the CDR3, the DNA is TGTGCCAGCAGCCGGGCGGACAGGGAGAACGGTCAGCCCCAGCATTTT. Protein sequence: CASSRADRENGQPQHF.

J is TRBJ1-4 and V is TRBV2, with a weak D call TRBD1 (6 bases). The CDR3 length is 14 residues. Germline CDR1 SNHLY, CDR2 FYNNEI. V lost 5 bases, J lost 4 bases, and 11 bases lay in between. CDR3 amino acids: CASSRGSSNEKLFF. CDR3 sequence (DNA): TGTGCCAGCAGTAGGGGGTCCAGTAATGAAAAACTGTTTTTT.

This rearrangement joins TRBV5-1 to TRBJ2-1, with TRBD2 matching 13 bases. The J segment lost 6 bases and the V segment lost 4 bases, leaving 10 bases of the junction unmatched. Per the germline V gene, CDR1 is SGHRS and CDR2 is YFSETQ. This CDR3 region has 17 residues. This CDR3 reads CASSPGLAGAVGNEQFF. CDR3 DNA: TGCGCCAGCAGCCCCGGACTAGCGGGGGCAGTGGGCAATGAGCAGTTCTTC. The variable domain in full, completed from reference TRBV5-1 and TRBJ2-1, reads KAGVTQTPRYLIKTRGQQVTLSCSPISGHRSVSWYQQTPGQGLQFLFEYFSETQRNKGNFPGRFSGRQFSNSRSEMNVSTLELGDSALYLCASSPGLAGAVGNEQFFGPGTRLTVL.

In DNA form, the CDR3 reads TGTGCCAGCAGTGAATCATCCTACGAGCAGTACTTC. This translates into CASSESSYEQYF. The gene calls are TRBV25-1 and TRBJ2-5; D remains unclear. The DNA end is more similar to TRBJ2-7, so the J call may be wrong. The CDR3 runs to 12 residues. Per the germline V gene, CDR1 is MGHDK and CDR2 is SYGVNS.

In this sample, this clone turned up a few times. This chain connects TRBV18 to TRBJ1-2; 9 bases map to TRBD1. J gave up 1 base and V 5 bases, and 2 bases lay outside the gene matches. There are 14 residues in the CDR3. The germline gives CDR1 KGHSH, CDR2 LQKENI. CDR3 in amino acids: CASSWDRDNYGYTF. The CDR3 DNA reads TGTGCCAGCTCATGGGACAGGGATAACTATGGCTACACCTTC.

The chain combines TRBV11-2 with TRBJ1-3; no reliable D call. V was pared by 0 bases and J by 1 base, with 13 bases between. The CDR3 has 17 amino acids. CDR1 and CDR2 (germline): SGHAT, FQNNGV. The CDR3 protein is CASSLDGRRRSGNTIYF. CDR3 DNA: TGTGCCAGCAGCTTAGATGGGCGCCGAAGGTCTGGAAACACCATATATTTT.

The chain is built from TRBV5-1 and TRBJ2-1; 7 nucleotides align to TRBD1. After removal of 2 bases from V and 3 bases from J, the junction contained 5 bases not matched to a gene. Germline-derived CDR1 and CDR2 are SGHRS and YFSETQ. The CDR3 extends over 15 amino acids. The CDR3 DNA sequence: TGCGCCAGCAGCTTAGATGGGACAGACTACAATGAGCAGTTCTTC. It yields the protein CASSLDGTDYNEQFF.

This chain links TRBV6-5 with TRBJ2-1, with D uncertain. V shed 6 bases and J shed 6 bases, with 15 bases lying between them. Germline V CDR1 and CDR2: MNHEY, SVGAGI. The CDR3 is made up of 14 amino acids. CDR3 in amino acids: CASSPDNSLNEQFF. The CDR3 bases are TGTGCCAGCAGCCCCGACAACTCCCTCAATGAGCAGTTCTTC.

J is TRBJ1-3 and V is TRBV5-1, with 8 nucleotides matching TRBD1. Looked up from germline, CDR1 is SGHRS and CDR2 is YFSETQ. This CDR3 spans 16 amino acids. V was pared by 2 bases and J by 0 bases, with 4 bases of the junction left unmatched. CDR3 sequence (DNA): TGCGCCAGCAGCTTTACTACAGGGGGCTCTGGAAACACCATATATTTT. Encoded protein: CASSFTTGGSGNTIYF.

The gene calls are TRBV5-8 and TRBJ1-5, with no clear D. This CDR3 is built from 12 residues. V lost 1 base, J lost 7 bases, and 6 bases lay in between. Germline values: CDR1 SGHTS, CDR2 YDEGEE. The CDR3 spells CASSLLLQPQHF. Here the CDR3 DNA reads TGTGCCAGCAGCTTGTTACTGCAGCCCCAGCATTTT.

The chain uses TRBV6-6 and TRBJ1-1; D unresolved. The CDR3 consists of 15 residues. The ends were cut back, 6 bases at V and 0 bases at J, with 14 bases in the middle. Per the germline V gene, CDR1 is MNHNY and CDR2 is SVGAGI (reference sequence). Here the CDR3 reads CASSPQQRLNTEAFF. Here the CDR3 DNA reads TGTGCCAGCAGCCCCCAACAGAGACTGAACACTGAAGCTTTCTTT.

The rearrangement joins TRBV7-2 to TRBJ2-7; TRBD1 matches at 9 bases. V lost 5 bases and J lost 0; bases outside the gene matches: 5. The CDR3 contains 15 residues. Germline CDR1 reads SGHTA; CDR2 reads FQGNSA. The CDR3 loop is CASSRGQGPSYEQYF. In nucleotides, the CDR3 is TGTGCCAGCAGCCGAGGACAGGGGCCCTCCTACGAGCAGTACTTC.

DNA of the CDR3: TGTGCCAGCAGTCCCCAACAGGGAATAAATGAAAAACTGTTTTTT. This codes for CASSPQQGINEKLFF. V is TRBV6-1 and J is TRBJ1-4; D is possibly TRBD1 (6 bases). Trimming left V 5 bases short and J 5 bases short, with 15 bases between. CDR1 and CDR2 from the germline V gene are MNHNS and SASEGT. The CDR3 extends over 15 amino acids.

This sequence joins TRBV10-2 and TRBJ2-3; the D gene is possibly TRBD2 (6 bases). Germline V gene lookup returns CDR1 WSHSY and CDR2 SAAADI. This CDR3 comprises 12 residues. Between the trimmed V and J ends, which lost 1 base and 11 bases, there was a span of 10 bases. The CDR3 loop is CASSEWGEWQYF. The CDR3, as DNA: TGCGCCAGCAGTGAGTGGGGGGAATGGCAGTATTTT.

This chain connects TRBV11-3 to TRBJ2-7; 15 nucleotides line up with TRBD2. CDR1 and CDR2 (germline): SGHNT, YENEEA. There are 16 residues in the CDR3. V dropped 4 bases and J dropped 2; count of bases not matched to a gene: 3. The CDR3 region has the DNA TGTGCCAGCAGCTCGGGACTAGCGGGGGGAGCCTACGAGCAGTACTTC. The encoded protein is CASSSGLAGGAYEQYF.

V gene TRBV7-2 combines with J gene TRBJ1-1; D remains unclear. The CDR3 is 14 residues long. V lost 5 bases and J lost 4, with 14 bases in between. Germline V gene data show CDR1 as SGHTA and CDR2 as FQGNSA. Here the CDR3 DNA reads TGTGCCAGCAGCGCCAAACGGACTGTCACTGAAGCTTTCTTT. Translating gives CASSAKRTVTEAFF.

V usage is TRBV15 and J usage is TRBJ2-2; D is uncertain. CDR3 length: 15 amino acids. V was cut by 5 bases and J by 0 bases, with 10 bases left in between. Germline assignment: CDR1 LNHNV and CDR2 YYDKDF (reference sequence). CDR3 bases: TGTGCCACCAGCCTACCGTCTACGAACACCGGGGAGCTGTTTTTT. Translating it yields CATSLPSTNTGELFF. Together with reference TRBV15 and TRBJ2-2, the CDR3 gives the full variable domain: DAMVIQNPRYQVTQFGKPVTLSCSQTLNHNVMYWYQQKSSQAPKLLFHYYDKDFNNEADTPDNFQSRRPNTSFCFLDIRSPGLGDTAMYLCATSLPSTNTGELFFGEGSRLTVL.

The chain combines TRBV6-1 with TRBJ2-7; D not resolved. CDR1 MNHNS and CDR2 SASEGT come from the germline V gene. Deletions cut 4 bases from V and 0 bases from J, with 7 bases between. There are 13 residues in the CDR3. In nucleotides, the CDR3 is TGTGCCAGCAGTGGTGGAGTCTCCTACGAGCAGTACTTC. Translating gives CASSGGVSYEQYF.

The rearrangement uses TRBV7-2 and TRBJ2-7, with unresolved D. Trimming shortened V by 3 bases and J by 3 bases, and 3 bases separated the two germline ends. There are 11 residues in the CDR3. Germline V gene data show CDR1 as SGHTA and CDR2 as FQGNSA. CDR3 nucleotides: TGTGCCAGCAGCTTTAGCTACGAGCAGTACTTC. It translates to CASSFSYEQYF. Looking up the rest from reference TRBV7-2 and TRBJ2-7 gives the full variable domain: GAGVSQSPSNKVTEKGKDVELRCDPISGHTALYWYRQSLGQGLEFLIYFQGNSAPDKSGLPSDRFSAERTGGSVSTLTIQRTQQEDSAVYLCASSFSYEQYFGPGTRLTVT.

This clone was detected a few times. The CDR3 protein is CASSLRSARQTYNEQFF. In DNA form, the CDR3 reads TGTGCCAGCAGCTTAAGGTCGGCGCGGCAGACCTACAATGAGCAGTTCTTC. V and J are TRBV7-9 and TRBJ2-1, with unresolved D. The CDR3 has 17 residues. V was pared by 2 bases and J by 2 bases, with 16 bases between. Germline V CDR1 and CDR2: SEHNR, FQNEAQ (reference sequence).

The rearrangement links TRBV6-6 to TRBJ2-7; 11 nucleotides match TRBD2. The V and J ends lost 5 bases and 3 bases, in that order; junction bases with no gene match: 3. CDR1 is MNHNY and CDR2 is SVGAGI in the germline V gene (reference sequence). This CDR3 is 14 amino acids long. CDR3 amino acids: CASSRTSGRYEQYF. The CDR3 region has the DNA TGTGCCAGCAGTCGGACTAGCGGGCGCTACGAGCAGTACTTC.

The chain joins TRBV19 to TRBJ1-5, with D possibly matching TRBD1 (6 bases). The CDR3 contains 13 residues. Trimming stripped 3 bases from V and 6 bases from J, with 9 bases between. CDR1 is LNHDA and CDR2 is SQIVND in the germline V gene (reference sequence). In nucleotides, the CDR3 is TGTGCCAGTAGTATTGGGACATCTCAGCCCCAGCATTTT. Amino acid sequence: CASSIGTSQPQHF.

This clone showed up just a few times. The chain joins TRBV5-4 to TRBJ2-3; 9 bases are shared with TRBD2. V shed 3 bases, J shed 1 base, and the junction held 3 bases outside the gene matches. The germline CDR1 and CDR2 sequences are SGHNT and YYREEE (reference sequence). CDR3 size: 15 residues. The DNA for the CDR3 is TGTGCCAGCAGCTCTAAGCGGGGGGGCACAGATACGCAGTATTTT. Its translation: CASSSKRGGTDTQYF.

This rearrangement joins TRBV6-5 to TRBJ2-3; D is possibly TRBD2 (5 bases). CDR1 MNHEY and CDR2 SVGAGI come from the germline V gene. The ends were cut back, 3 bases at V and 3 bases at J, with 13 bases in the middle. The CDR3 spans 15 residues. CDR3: CASSYSGSSTDTQYF. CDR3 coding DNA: TGTGCCAGCAGTTATAGTGGGAGCTCGACAGATACGCAGTATTTT.

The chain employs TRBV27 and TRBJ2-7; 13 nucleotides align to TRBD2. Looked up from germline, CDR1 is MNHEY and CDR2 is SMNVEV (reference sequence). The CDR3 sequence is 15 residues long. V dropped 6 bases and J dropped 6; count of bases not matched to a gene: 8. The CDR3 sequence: CASSLRTSGSAEQYF. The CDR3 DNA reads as TGTGCCAGCAGCCTCCGGACTAGCGGGAGCGCCGAGCAGTACTTC.

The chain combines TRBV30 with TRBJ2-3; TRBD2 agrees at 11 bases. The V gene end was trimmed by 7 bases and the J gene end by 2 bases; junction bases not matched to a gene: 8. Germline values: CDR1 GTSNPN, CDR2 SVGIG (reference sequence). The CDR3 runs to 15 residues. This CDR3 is CAYNSGGANTDTQYF. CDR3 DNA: TGTGCCTATAATAGCGGGGGGGCTAACACAGATACGCAGTATTTT.

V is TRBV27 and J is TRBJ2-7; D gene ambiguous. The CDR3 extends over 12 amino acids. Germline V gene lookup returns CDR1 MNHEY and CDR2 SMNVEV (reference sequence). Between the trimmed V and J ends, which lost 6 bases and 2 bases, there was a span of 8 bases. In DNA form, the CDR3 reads TGTGCCAGCAGACGGTCAACCTACGAGCAGTACTTC. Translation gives CASRRSTYEQYF.

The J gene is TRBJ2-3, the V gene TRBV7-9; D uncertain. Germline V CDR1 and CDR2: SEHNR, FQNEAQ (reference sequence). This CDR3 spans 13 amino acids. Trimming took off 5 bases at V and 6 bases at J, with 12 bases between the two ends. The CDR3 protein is CASSRPLGDTQYF. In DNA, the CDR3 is TGTGCCAGCAGCCGTCCTTTGGGCGATACGCAGTATTTT.

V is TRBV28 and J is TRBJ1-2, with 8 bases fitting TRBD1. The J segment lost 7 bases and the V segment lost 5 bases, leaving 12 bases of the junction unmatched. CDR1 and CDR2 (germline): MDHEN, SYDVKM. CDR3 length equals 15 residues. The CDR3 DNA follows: TGTGCCAGCAGTCCGAGACAGGGGACGGGCAGTGGCTACACCTTC. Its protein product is CASSPRQGTGSGYTF.

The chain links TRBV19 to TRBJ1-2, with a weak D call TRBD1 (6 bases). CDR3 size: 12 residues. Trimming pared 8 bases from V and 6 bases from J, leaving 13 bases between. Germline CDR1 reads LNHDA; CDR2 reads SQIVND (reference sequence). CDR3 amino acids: CASSRGKDGYTF. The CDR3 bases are TGTGCCAGTTCTAGGGGGAAAGATGGCTACACCTTC.